This TCR beta chain was recovered during a study of shared clonotypes between healthy human individuals. Once extracted for a subset, genomic DNA was divided evenly among several immunoSEQ plates. Assay: immunoSEQ multiplex PCR; the TCRdb copy retains only in-frame clones and omits some. Here the sample spans about 1 million clones, around 74% being singletons. The TCR originated in a man aged 18 to 30 in good health. The sequenced material came from memory CD4+ T cells sorted from blood. Subset described: CD45RA-negative fraction.

In DNA, the CDR3 is TGTGCCAGCAGTCAATCCCGTTCTGGGGCCAACGTCCTGACTTTC. Its translation is CASSQSRSGANVLTF. This chain uses TRBV6-1 with TRBJ2-6, with no clear D. Germline V gene data show CDR1 as MNHNS and CDR2 as SASEGT. The CDR3 has 15 residues. V was clipped by 5 bases and J by 1 base, with 9 bases between them.